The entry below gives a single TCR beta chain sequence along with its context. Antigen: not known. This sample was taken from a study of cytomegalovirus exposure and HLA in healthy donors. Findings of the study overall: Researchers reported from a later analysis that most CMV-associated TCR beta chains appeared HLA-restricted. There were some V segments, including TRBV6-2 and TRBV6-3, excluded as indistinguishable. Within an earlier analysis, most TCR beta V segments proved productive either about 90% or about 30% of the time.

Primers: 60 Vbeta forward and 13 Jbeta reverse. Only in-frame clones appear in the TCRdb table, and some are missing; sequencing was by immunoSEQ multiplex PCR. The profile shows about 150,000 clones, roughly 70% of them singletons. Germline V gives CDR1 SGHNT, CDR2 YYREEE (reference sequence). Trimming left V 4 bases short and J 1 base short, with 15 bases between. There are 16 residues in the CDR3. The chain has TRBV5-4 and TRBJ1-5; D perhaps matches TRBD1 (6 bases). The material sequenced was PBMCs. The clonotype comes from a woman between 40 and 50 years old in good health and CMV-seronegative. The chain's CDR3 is CASSPGGQGSNQPQHF. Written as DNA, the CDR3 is TGTGCCAGCAGCCCTGGCGGCCAGGGGAGCAATCAGCCCCAGCATTTT.